These 26 T cell receptor beta chains came from one sample sequenced in a study of cytomegalovirus exposure and HLA in healthy donors. PCR employed 60 Vbeta and 13 Jbeta primers. Only in-frame clones appear in the TCRdb table, and some are missing; sequencing was by immunoSEQ multiplex PCR. The sample lists 100,000 to 150,000 clones, 75% to 85% occurring once. Sequenced input: PBMCs. The receptor set was obtained from a man aged 35-49 years in good health and CMV-seronegative.

The CDR3 region is CASSLARVAGLYNEQFF. CDR3 nucleotides: TGTGCCAGCAGTTTGGCAAGAGTAGCGGGGCTTTACAATGAGCAGTTCTTC. The chain employs TRBV27 and TRBJ2-1, with 8 bases aligning to TRBD2. Unmatched junction bases numbered 11, after V lost 3 bases and J lost 4 bases. Looked up from germline, CDR1 is MNHEY and CDR2 is SMNVEV (reference sequence). The CDR3 consists of 17 residues.

This sequence joins TRBV9 and TRBJ2-7, with 9 bases that match TRBD2. CDR1 and CDR2 (germline): SGDLS, YYNGEE. Trimming at V came to 0 bases and at J to 4 bases, leaving 5 bases not matched to a gene. The CDR3 is 15 residues long. CDR3 in DNA: TGTGCCAGCAGCGTAGAGCTAGCGGGGATTTACGAGCAGTACTTC. Translated: CASSVELAGIYEQYF.

This sequence joins TRBV27 and TRBJ1-3; TRBD1 might be the D (6 bases). Deletions cut 6 bases from V and 1 base from J, with 13 bases between. Germline CDR1 is MNHEY and CDR2 is SMNVEV (reference sequence). CDR3 length: 15 amino acids. This CDR3 reads CASRLDSVSGNTIYF. CDR3 nucleotides: TGTGCCAGCAGATTGGACAGTGTGTCTGGAAACACCATATATTTT.

The rearrangement joins TRBV6-6 to TRBJ2-7; 7 bases fit TRBD2. V was pared by 0 bases and J by 5 bases, with 7 bases of the junction left unmatched. This CDR3 comprises 15 residues. CDR1 MNHNY and CDR2 SVGAGI come from the germline V gene (reference sequence). The CDR3 coding sequence is TGTGCCAGCAGTTACTCGAGGGTCGGGGGGAACGAGCAGTACTTC. Protein: CASSYSRVGGNEQYF.

CDR3 amino acids: CASSPQGSQPQHF. CDR3 nucleotides: TGTGCCAGCAGTCCTCAGGGGTCTCAGCCCCAGCATTTT. The chain is built from TRBV6-1 and TRBJ1-5, with a tentative D call TRBD1 (6 bases). The CDR3 loop spans 13 amino acids. Trimming pared 5 bases from V and 6 bases from J, leaving 11 bases between. From germline, CDR1 is MNHNS and CDR2 SASEGT.

The chain has TRBV7-6 and TRBJ1-6, with TRBD1 identical over 8 bases. The CDR3 runs 16 residues. CDR1 and CDR2 (germline): SGHVS, FNYEAQ. V lost 5 bases, J lost 7 bases, and 10 bases stayed unmatched. The chain's CDR3 is CASSPADRVENSPLHF. The CDR3 DNA reads TGTGCCAGCAGCCCGGCGGACAGGGTTGAAAATTCACCCCTCCACTTT.

The J gene is TRBJ2-1, the V gene TRBV27; 13 positions match TRBD2. CDR3 length: 15 residues. The junction had 5 bases not matched to a gene; V was cut back by 5 bases and J by 7 bases. Germline CDR1 is MNHEY and CDR2 is SMNVEV (reference sequence). This CDR3 reads CASSLLAGGPNEQFF. The CDR3 DNA reads TGTGCCAGCAGTCTACTAGCGGGGGGGCCTAATGAGCAGTTCTTC.

The V gene is TRBV7-2, the J gene TRBJ2-7; D unclear. The V gene's germline CDR1 is SGHTA and CDR2 FQGNSA. Trimming removed 3 bases from V and 6 bases from J, with 6 bases in between. The CDR3 runs to 11 residues. CDR3 sequence: CASSFSREQYF. CDR3 nucleotides: TGTGCCAGCAGCTTTTCCCGCGAGCAGTACTTC.

The chain carries TRBV27 and TRBJ2-3; 7 nucleotides agree with TRBD1. The CDR3 has 15 amino acids. Germline assignment: CDR1 MNHEY and CDR2 SMNVEV (reference sequence). V dropped 5 bases and J dropped 2; count of bases not matched to a gene: 7. The DNA for the CDR3 is TGTGCCAGCAGTCTCTCCGGGACAGACACAGATACGCAGTATTTT. It is translated as CASSLSGTDTDTQYF.

The genes are TRBV15 and TRBJ2-5; D unresolved. CDR3 length: 14 residues. The germline V gene has CDR1 LNHNV and CDR2 YYDKDF (reference sequence). V shed 0 bases and J shed 5 bases, with 10 bases lying between them. The chain's CDR3 is CATSRDTDGETQYF. CDR3 coding DNA: TGTGCCACCAGCAGAGATACAGATGGGGAGACCCAGTACTTC. Drawing the rest from reference TRBV15 and TRBJ2-5, the complete variable domain is DAMVIQNPRYQVTQFGKPVTLSCSQTLNHNVMYWYQQKSSQAPKLLFHYYDKDFNNEADTPDNFQSRRPNTSFCFLDIRSPGLGDTAMYLCATSRDTDGETQYFGPGTRLLVL.

V usage is TRBV5-6 and J usage is TRBJ2-3, with 7 bases matching TRBD1. Germline V gene sequence: CDR1 SGHDT, CDR2 YYEEEE. The V gene end was trimmed by 2 bases and the J gene end by 3 bases; junction bases not matched to a gene: 6. This CDR3 spans 15 amino acids. The CDR3: CASSFDREETDTQYF. The CDR3 DNA reads TGTGCCAGCAGCTTCGACAGGGAAGAGACAGATACGCAGTATTTT.

This clone was observed a few times. The chain joins TRBV28 to TRBJ2-3, with TRBD1 matching 7 bases. Per germline, CDR1 MDHEN and CDR2 SYDVKM. V was pared by 5 bases and J by 1 base, with 3 bases of the junction left unmatched. This CDR3 comprises 14 residues. CDR3 nucleotide sequence: TGTGCCAGCAGTGTACAGGGGCGCACAGATACGCAGTATTTT. It encodes CASSVQGRTDTQYF.

This clone has just one count. CDR3: CASSVDSLAGPQHF. The CDR3 nucleotides are TGTGCCAGCAGCGTGGACAGCCTCGCGGGGCCCCAGCATTTT. The chain employs TRBV5-4 and TRBJ1-5; the D gene is possibly TRBD1 (6 bases). V was pared by 4 bases and J by 9 bases, with 17 bases between. This CDR3 spans 14 amino acids. From germline, CDR1 is SGHNT and CDR2 YYREEE (reference sequence).

The chain combines TRBV7-2 with TRBJ2-1, with 7 bases fitting TRBD1. In germline, CDR1 is SGHTA, CDR2 FQGNSA. Trimming removed 1 base from V and 3 bases from J; junction bases left unmatched: 6. The CDR3 contains 16 residues. The DNA for the CDR3 is TGTGCCAGCAGCTTAGAGGGGGACAGCCGCTACAATGAGCAGTTCTTC. Its protein product is CASSLEGDSRYNEQFF.

This chain joins TRBV7-9 and TRBJ1-2; D gene ambiguous. Trimming cost V 2 bases and J 5 bases, with 12 bases left between them. The CDR3 covers 14 residues. Looked up from germline, CDR1 is SEHNR and CDR2 is FQNEAQ (reference sequence). The CDR3 reads CASSLSTEIYGYTF. For the CDR3, the DNA is TGTGCCAGCAGCTTAAGTACGGAGATATATGGCTACACCTTC.

The V call is TRBV5-4, the J call TRBJ2-4, with 7 bases matching TRBD1. The ends lost 4 bases at V and 2 bases at J; junction bases unmatched: 15. In germline, CDR1 is SGHNT, CDR2 YYREEE (reference sequence). The CDR3 runs to 18 residues. CDR3 nucleotides: TGTGCCAGCAGCCCGGAGGCAGGGGGAAGTAAAACCAAAAACATTCAGTACTTC. This sequence encodes CASSPEAGGSKTKNIQYF.

The rearrangement joins TRBV7-2 to TRBJ1-2; the D is unclear. The ends were cut back, 5 bases at V and 6 bases at J, with 13 bases in the middle. Germline V gives CDR1 SGHTA, CDR2 FQGNSA. CDR3 length: 13 residues. For the CDR3, the DNA is TGTGCCAGCAGCCGCCTAGGCCTGGATGGCTACACCTTC. This sequence encodes CASSRLGLDGYTF.

The chain employs TRBV27 and TRBJ1-2; D is uncertain. Germline V lookup: CDR1 MNHEY, CDR2 SMNVEV (reference sequence). CDR3 length: 15 amino acids. Trimming removed 5 bases from V and 10 bases from J, with 23 bases in between. The CDR3 loop reads CASSPVGPMTIFYTF. Here the CDR3 DNA reads TGTGCCAGCAGTCCAGTAGGGCCAATGACTATTTTCTACACCTTC.

V gene TRBV21-1 combines with J gene TRBJ1-1. TRBV21-1 is termed a pseudogene. CDR3 length equals 14 residues. CDR3 residues: CASSNRSLNTEAFF. In DNA form, the CDR3 reads TGTGCCAGCAGCAATAGGAGCCTGAACACTGAAGCTTTCTTT.

The genes are TRBV5-5 and TRBJ2-7, with TRBD2 matching 8 bases. CDR1 is SGHKS and CDR2 is YYEKEE in the germline V gene (reference sequence). V shed 0 bases and J 5 bases; nucleotides not matched to a gene: 7. The CDR3 covers 15 residues. The CDR3 here is CASSLVKAGDHEQYF. The CDR3 DNA reads as TGTGCCAGCAGCTTGGTGAAAGCGGGGGACCACGAGCAGTACTTC.

The rearrangement uses TRBV7-3 and TRBJ2-7; the match to TRBD2 covers 14 bases. Germline CDR1 is SGHTA and CDR2 is FQGTGA. The V segment lost 5 bases and the J segment 3 bases; nucleotides outside the gene matches: 6. CDR3 size: 16 residues. CDR3 DNA: TGTGCCAGCAGCGAAGGGACTAGCGGGGGCCTCTACGAGCAGTACTTC. This sequence encodes CASSEGTSGGLYEQYF.

The chain carries TRBV4-1 and TRBJ1-1; D is possibly TRBD1 (5 bases). CDR3 length: 15 amino acids. Trimming left V 0 bases short and J 0 bases short, with 8 bases between. CDR1 and CDR2 (germline): MGHRA, YSYEKL. The CDR3 nucleotides are TGCGCCAGCAGCCAAGAGCAGGGAATGAACACTGAAGCTTTCTTT. This encodes CASSQEQGMNTEAFF.

V and J are TRBV10-2 and TRBJ1-1, with 7 positions matching TRBD1. Losses at the gene ends were 4 bases for V and 0 bases for J; bases not matched to a gene: 2. The CDR3 is 14 residues long. In germline, CDR1 is WSHSY, CDR2 SAAADI. This chain's CDR3 is CASSGQGMNTEAFF. CDR3 sequence (DNA): TGCGCCAGCAGTGGACAGGGCATGAACACTGAAGCTTTCTTT.

The gene calls are TRBV18 and TRBJ2-2; D is possibly TRBD1 (6 bases). V was clipped by 6 bases and J by 2 bases, with 16 bases between them. The CDR3 loop spans 16 amino acids. The germline V gene has CDR1 KGHSH and CDR2 LQKENI. CDR3 protein: CASSTNRAGNTGELFF. The CDR3 DNA reads TGTGCCAGCTCGACGAACAGGGCTGGAAACACCGGGGAGCTGTTTTTT.

This chain connects TRBV7-9 to TRBJ2-2, with 8 bases lining up with TRBD1. Looked up from germline, CDR1 is SEHNR and CDR2 is FQNEAQ (reference sequence). CDR3 length: 15 residues. The ends lost 2 bases at V and 4 bases at J; junction bases unmatched: 3. The CDR3 region has the DNA TGTGCCAGCAGCTTAAAACAGGGGGTCACCGGGGAGCTGTTTTTT. This encodes CASSLKQGVTGELFF.

J is TRBJ1-1 and V is TRBV28, with TRBD1 as a possible D gene (5 bases). Germline V gives CDR1 MDHEN, CDR2 SYDVKM. CDR3 length equals 13 residues. V was pared by 3 bases and J by 2 bases, with 7 bases between. This CDR3 is CASSLTDNTEAFF. In DNA form, the CDR3 reads TGTGCCAGCAGTTTGACAGACAACACTGAAGCTTTCTTT.